The T cell receptor (beta chain) described here comes from a study of T cells in Graves' hyperthyroidism and ophthalmopathy. Duration under 3 months, a NOSPECS grade of at least 4, and a Clinical Activity Score of at least 3 characterized the ophthalmopathy patients. Uncontrolled infection, other autoimmune disease, pregnancy or lactation led to exclusion. This clonotype was found many times. Its target is not known. Germline loops: CDR1 MNHNS, CDR2 SASEGT. CDR3 size: 14 residues. V gave up 3 bases and J gave up 9 bases, with 15 bases separating them. Researchers amplified the TCR beta CDR3 regions from RNA transcripts. RT-PCR in the first round (using the HTBI primer set) targeted the TCR CDR3. One entry per CDR3 protein results from TCRdb running MiXCR on the multiplex PCR reads. The sample yields hundreds of thousands of distinct CDR3 sequences, around 13% seen once. The study's findings and limits: Most expanded thyroid clonotypes above 0.001 recurred in blood. Stable hyperthyroidism was separated from ophthalmopathy by a model based on 13 V-J features.

This sequence was found in a woman in her thirties or forties with Graves' ophthalmopathy. Sequenced material: blood. V usage is TRBV6-1 and J usage is TRBJ1-5; TRBD1 might be the D (5 bases). CDR3 sequence reads: CASSDGTWRSPQHF. The CDR3 DNA follows: TGTGCCAGCAGTGACGGGACTTGGCGCTCGCCCCAGCATTTT.